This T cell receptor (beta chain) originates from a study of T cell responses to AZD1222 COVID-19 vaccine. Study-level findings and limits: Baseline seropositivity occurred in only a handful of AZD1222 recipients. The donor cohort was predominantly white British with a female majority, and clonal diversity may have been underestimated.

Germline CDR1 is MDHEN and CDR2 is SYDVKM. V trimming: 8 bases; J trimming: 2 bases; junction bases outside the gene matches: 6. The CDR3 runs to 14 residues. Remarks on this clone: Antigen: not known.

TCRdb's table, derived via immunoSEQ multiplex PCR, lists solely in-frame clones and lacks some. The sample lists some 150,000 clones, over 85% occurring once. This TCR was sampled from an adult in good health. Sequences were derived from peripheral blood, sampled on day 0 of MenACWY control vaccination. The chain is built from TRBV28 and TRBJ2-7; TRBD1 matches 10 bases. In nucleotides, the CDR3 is TGTGCCAGCCGGGGGGACAGGGGAACCTACGAGCAGTACTTC. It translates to CASRGDRGTYEQYF.